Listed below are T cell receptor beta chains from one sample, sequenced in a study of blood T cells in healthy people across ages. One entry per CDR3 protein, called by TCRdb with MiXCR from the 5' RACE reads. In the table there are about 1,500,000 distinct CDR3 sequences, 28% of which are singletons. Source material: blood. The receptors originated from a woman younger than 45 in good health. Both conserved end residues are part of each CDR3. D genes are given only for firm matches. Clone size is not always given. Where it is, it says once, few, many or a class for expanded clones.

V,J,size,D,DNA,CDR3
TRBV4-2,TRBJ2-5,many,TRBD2,TGTGCCAGCAGCCTGGCTAGCGGGGAGGGGGGAGAGACCCAGTACTTC,CASSLASGEGGETQYF
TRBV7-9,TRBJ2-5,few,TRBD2,TGTGCCAGCAGCTCCCTGCGAACTAGCGGTCAAGAGACCCAGTACTTC,CASSSLRTSGQETQYF
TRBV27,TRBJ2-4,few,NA,TGTGCCAGCAGTTCATCCGGGGGACAGACTAGGGAGTACTTC,CASSSSGGQTREYF
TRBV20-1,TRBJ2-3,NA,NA,TGCAGTGCTAGACCTAACACCTATCGGACCACAGATACGCAGTATTTT,CSARPNTYRTTDTQYF
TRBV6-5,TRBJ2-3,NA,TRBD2,TGTGCCAGCAGTTACTATGGCGGGGGGGCATCAGATACGCAGTATTTT,CASSYYGGGASDTQYF
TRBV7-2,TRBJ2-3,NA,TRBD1,TGTGCCAGCAGCCCCAGGGGGACAGGATTGGGGACACGCACAGATACGCAGTATTTT,CASSPRGTGLGTRTDTQYF
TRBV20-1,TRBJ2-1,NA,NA,TGCAGTGCTCGGACTGACAGCTCCTACAATGAGCAGTTCTTC,CSARTDSSYNEQFF
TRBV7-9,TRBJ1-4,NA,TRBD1,TGTGCCAGCAGCTTAGTACGGGACAGGGGTGAAAAACTGTTTTTT,CASSLVRDRGEKLFF
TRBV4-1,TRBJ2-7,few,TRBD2,TGCGCCGGCAGCGGAGCCCAGGGAGCGGGGGCCTACGAGCAGTACTTC,CAGSGAQGAGAYEQYF
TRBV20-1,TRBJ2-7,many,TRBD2,TGCAGTGCTAGACTAGCGGGAGTCCCCTACGAGCAGTACTTC,CSARLAGVPYEQYF
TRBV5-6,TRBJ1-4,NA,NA,TGTGCCAGCAGCTTGGATCCGGGTCCTAATGAAAAACGGTTTTTT,CASSLDPGPNEKRFF
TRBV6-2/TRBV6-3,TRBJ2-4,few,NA,TGTGCCAGCAGTTATAGAAATGACATGCCCAAAAACATTCAGTACTTC,CASSYRNDMPKNIQYF
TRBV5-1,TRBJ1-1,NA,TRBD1,TGCGCCGGCCGACAGGGGGAGAACACTGAAGCTTTCTTT,CAGRQGENTEAFF
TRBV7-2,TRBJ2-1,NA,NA,TGTGCCAGCAGCAGTTCCGGGACTGCCCTGTTCTTC,CASSSSGTALFF
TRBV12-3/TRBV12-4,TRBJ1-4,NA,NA,TGTGCCAGCACCACCGCGGGGGCAACTAATGAAAAACTGTTTTTT,CASTTAGATNEKLFF
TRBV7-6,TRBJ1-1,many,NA,TGTGCCAGCAGCTTAGGAGTTGGGGTGAACACTGAAGCTTTCTTT,CASSLGVGVNTEAFF
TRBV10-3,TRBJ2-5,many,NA,TGTGCCATCAGTGAAAAAGAGACCCAGTACTTC,CAISEKETQYF
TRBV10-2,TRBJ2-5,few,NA,TGCGCCAGCAGGACAGCGTACCAAGAGACCCAGTACTTC,CASRTAYQETQYF
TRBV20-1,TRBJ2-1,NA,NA,TGCAGTGCTAGAGTCAGGAACTCCTACAATGAGCAGTTCTTC,CSARVRNSYNEQFF
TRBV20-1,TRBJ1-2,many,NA,TGCAGTGCTAGAGAGGCCTCGCCCTATGGCTACACCTTC,CSAREASPYGYTF
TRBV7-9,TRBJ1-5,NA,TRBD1,TGTGCCAGCAGCGCCAGGGGGGACGGCAATCAGCCCCAGCATTTT,CASSARGDGNQPQHF
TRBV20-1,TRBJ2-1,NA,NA,TGCAGTGCTAGTAGAGTGAGAGGCAATGAGCAGTTCTTC,CSASRVRGNEQFF
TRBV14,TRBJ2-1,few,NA,TGTGCCAGCAGCCAAGACAACCGGGACGTGGTCTACAATGAGCAGTTCTTC,CASSQDNRDVVYNEQFF
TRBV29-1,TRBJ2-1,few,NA,TGCAGCGCTGGGCGGGACAGCTACAATGAGCAGTTCTTC,CSAGRDSYNEQFF
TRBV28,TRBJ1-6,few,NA,TGTGCCAGCAGTTTTCGAAGGAATTCACCCCTCCACTTT,CASSFRRNSPLHF
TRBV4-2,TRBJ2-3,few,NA,TGTGCCAGCAGACGACTGCGGGCAGAGACAGATACGCAGTATTTT,CASRRLRAETDTQYF